Below, 18 T cell receptor beta chains from the same sample are listed, as sequenced in a study of blood T cell repertoires in COVID-19. The table came from immunoSEQ multiplex PCR; TCRdb's copy has only in-frame clones and leaves some out. Here the sample spans more than 40,000 clones, just over 90% being singletons. The specimen was peripheral blood. Receptor source: a man aged 65-85 years with acute or convalescent COVID-19.

V usage is TRBV9 and J usage is TRBJ1-4, with D possibly matching TRBD1 (5 bases). With 6 bases removed from V and 8 bases from J, the gap between germline ends came to 20 bases. CDR3 size: 15 residues. Looked up from germline, CDR1 is SGDLS and CDR2 is YYNGEE. CDR3 bases: TGTGCCAGCAAACCAGGCTCGGGGGTTAGCGAAAAACTGTTTTTT. Translated, it gives CASKPGSGVSEKLFF.

The J gene is TRBJ1-2, the V gene TRBV13; D is uncertain. The CDR3 covers 11 residues. The V end lost 4 bases, the J end lost 10 bases, and 10 bases lay between the germline ends. Germline CDR1 is PRHDT and CDR2 is FYEKMQ (reference sequence). CDR3 loop: CASSSERDYTF. The CDR3 nucleotides are TGTGCCAGCAGCTCAGAGCGCGACTACACCTTC.

This chain connects TRBV7-2 to TRBJ2-2; D remains unclear. Per germline, CDR1 SGHTA and CDR2 FQGNSA. Deletions cut 6 bases from V and 3 bases from J, with 11 bases between. The CDR3 is 14 amino acids. Here the CDR3 reads CASSPSRDTGELFF. In nucleotides, the CDR3 is TGTGCCAGCAGTCCCAGCCGGGACACCGGGGAGCTGTTTTTT.

V is TRBV29-1 and J is TRBJ1-1; 7 bases line up with TRBD1. V shed 8 bases and J 4 bases; nucleotides not matched to a gene: 7. The CDR3 is 12 residues long. Germline V gene sequence: CDR1 SQVTM, CDR2 ANQGSEA. The CDR3 sequence: CSFSGGSTEAFF. The DNA for the CDR3 is TGCAGCTTCTCAGGGGGTAGCACTGAAGCTTTCTTT.

The sample holds a few counts of this clone. This chain joins TRBV5-1 and TRBJ2-5; tentatively, D is TRBD2 (6 bases). Looked up from germline, CDR1 is SGHRS and CDR2 is YFSETQ. This CDR3 has 14 amino acids. V was pared by 4 bases and J by 5 bases, with 15 bases between. CDR3 DNA: TGCGCCAGCAGCATAGGGACTCCGGGGGAGACCCAGTACTTC. It translates to CASSIGTPGETQYF.

V and J are TRBV4-1 and TRBJ1-4; TRBD1 agrees at 7 bases. The CDR3 spans 14 residues. V dropped 1 base and J dropped 6; count of bases not matched to a gene: 2. The germline CDR1 and CDR2 sequences are MGHRA and YSYEKL. The CDR3 is CASSQGQGYEKLFF. The CDR3 DNA sequence: TGCGCCAGCAGCCAAGGACAGGGTTATGAAAAACTGTTTTTT.

The rearrangement joins TRBV19 to TRBJ2-7; 7 bases are a match to TRBD1. Germline V lookup: CDR1 LNHDA, CDR2 SQIVND (reference sequence). The length of the CDR3 is 17 residues. The V and J ends lost 2 bases and 1 base, in that order; junction bases with no gene match: 11. The CDR3 spells CASSISRTRDSSYEQYF. As DNA, the CDR3 is TGTGCCAGTAGTATATCCCGAACGAGGGACAGTTCCTACGAGCAGTACTTC.

The V and J genes are TRBV6-5 and TRBJ2-7; unclear D gene. This CDR3 has 15 amino acids. The ends were cut back, 10 bases at V and 4 bases at J, with 23 bases in the middle. CDR1 is MNHEY and CDR2 is SVGAGI in the germline V gene. The CDR3 DNA reads TGTGCCACCAAAACGAAATCCGGCCTAGTTTACGAGCAGTACTTC. It specifies CATKTKSGLVYEQYF.

In this sample, this clone turned up a few times. The chain carries TRBV3-1 (or the pseudogene TRBV3-2) and TRBJ1-1; D is perhaps TRBD1 (5 bases). Looked up from germline, CDR1 is LGHDT and CDR2 is YNNKEL (reference sequence). CDR3 length: 17 amino acids. V was cut by 0 bases and J by 1 base, with 15 bases left in between. In DNA, the CDR3 is TGTGCCAGCAGCCAAGATGGTTTAGGGGCTGGGAACACTGAAGCTTTCTTT. Translated, it gives CASSQDGLGAGNTEAFF.

The chain couples TRBV4-1 to TRBJ1-5, with TRBD1 identical over 8 bases. Germline V gives CDR1 MGHRA, CDR2 YSYEKL. This CDR3 contains 15 residues. V lost 0 bases and J lost 5; bases outside the gene matches: 3. The CDR3 DNA sequence: TGCGCCAGCAGCCAAGAAGGACAGGGTTATCAGCCCCAGCATTTT. This codes for CASSQEGQGYQPQHF.

The chain joins TRBV18 to TRBJ1-4; TRBD1 matches 7 bases. This CDR3 has 19 residues. V was pared by 1 base and J by 0 bases, with 11 bases of the junction left unmatched. Germline V gene sequence: CDR1 KGHSH, CDR2 LQKENI. The CDR3 nucleotides are TGTGCCAGCTCACCACAAAGGACAGGATCCATTGCAACTAATGAAAAACTGTTTTTT. Protein sequence: CASSPQRTGSIATNEKLFF.

The chain carries TRBV20-1 and TRBJ1-5; D might be TRBD1 (6 bases). CDR1 is DFQATT, CDR2 SNEGSKA, per germline (reference sequence). Trimming stripped 3 bases from V and 7 bases from J, with 16 bases between. This CDR3 comprises 14 residues. CDR3 protein: CSASGDNNGQPQHF. DNA for the CDR3: TGCAGTGCTAGTGGGGACAATAATGGCCAGCCCCAGCATTTT.

The chain recombines TRBV28 with TRBJ1-1; a weak D match, TRBD1 (5 bases). There are 13 residues in the CDR3. CDR1 MDHEN and CDR2 SYDVKM come from the germline V gene. V dropped 6 bases and J dropped 1 base, with 9 bases sitting between them. In DNA form, the CDR3 reads TGTGCCAGCAGGCAGGGAGGGAACACTGAAGCTTTCTTT. Translated: CASRQGGNTEAFF.

The rearrangement joins TRBV6-5 to TRBJ1-6; D remains unclear. The CDR3 length is 11 residues. Trimming took 6 bases from V and 12 from J, leaving 9 bases between them. Looked up from germline, CDR1 is MNHEY and CDR2 is SVGAGI. CDR3 protein: CASRRVGPLHF. The CDR3, as DNA: TGTGCCAGCAGGAGGGTAGGACCCCTCCACTTT.

V is TRBV15 and J is TRBJ1-4, with TRBD1 matching over 8 bases. The CDR3 runs 13 residues. With V trimmed by 5 bases and J by 10 bases, 6 bases remained unmatched. Germline CDR1 and CDR2: LNHNV and YYDKDF (reference sequence). In nucleotides, the CDR3 is TGTGCCACCAGCTACACCGACAGGGGAAAACTGTTTTTT. Translation gives CATSYTDRGKLFF.

The genes are TRBV3-1 (or the pseudogene TRBV3-2) and TRBJ1-2; the match to TRBD1 covers 8 bases. Germline-derived CDR1 and CDR2 are LGHDT and YNNKEL (reference sequence). The CDR3 sequence is 16 residues long. V dropped 1 base and J dropped 4; count of bases not matched to a gene: 8. CDR3: CASSQGTGCWGYGYTF. DNA for the CDR3: TGTGCCAGCAGCCAAGGGACAGGGTGCTGGGGCTATGGCTACACCTTC.

The chain couples TRBV30 to TRBJ2-7; D call uncertain. The V end lost 0 bases, the J end lost 3 bases, and 6 bases lay between the germline ends. Germline CDR1 reads GTSNPN; CDR2 reads SVGIG (reference sequence). The length of the CDR3 is 12 residues. The CDR3: CAWSVLSYEQYF. CDR3 nucleotides: TGTGCCTGGAGTGTACTGAGCTACGAGCAGTACTTC.

The V and J genes are TRBV23-1 and TRBJ1-3, with D perhaps TRBD1 (6 bases). TRBV23-1 has ORF status, its function being uncertain. This CDR3 has 15 residues. With 3 bases removed from V and 4 bases from J, the gap between germline ends came to 13 bases. CDR3 DNA: TGCGCCAGCAGTCAGCTACAGGGAACCGGAAACACCATATATTTT. Protein: CASSQLQGTGNTIYF.